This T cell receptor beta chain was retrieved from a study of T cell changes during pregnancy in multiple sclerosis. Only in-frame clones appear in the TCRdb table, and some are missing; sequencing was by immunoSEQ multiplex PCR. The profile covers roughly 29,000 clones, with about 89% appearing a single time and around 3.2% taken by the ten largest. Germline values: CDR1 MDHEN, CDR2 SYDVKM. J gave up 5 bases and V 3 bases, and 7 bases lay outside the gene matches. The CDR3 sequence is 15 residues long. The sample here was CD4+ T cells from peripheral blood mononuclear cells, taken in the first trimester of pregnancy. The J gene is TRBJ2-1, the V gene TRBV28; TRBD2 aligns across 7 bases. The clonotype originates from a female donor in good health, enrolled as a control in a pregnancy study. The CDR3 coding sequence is TGTGCCAGCAGTTTCTTTAGGGGAGGGCACAATGAGCAGTTCTTC. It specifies CASSFFRGGHNEQFF.